The present T cell receptor beta chain was sequenced within a study of cytomegalovirus exposure and HLA in healthy donors. Use of 60 Vbeta and 13 Jbeta primers characterized the PCR. Assay: immunoSEQ multiplex PCR; the TCRdb copy retains only in-frame clones and omits some. The sample has 50,000 to 75,000 clones, and its top ten clones hold approximately 2%. Per the germline V gene, CDR1 is MNHNS and CDR2 is SASEGT. The V and J ends lost 5 bases and 5 bases respectively, with 15 bases between them. This CDR3 region has 14 residues. Sequenced: PBMCs. This clonotype originated in a woman aged 18-29 years in good health and CMV-seronegative. This sequence joins TRBV6-1 and TRBJ1-2, with a tentative D call TRBD1 (5 bases). The CDR3 is CASSSPGPTYGYTF. CDR3 nucleotide sequence: TGTGCCAGCAGTTCTCCAGGGCCTACGTATGGCTACACCTTC.